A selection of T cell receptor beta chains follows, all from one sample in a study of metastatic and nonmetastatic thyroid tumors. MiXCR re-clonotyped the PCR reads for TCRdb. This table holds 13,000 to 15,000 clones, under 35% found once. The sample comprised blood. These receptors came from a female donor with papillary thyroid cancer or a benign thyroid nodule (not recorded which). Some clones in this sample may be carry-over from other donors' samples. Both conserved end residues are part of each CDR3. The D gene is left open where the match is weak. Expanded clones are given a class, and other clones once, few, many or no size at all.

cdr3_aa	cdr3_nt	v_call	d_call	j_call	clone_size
CASLWITDTQYF	TGTGCCAGCTTGTGGATCACAGATACGCAGTATTTT	TRBV7-9	-	TRBJ2-3	many
CASSLEGRSYNEQFF	TGCGCCAGCAGCTTGGAAGGTCGCAGCTACAATGAGCAGTTCTTC	TRBV5-1	-	TRBJ2-1	many
CTSSDFRHPGQGGNEQFF	TGTACCAGCAGCGACTTCCGTCATCCCGGACAGGGAGGCAATGAGCAGTTCTTC	TRBV9	TRBD1	TRBJ2-1	-
CASSVSGGNTEAFF	TGTGCCAGCAGCGTATCGGGGGGCAACACTGAAGCTTTCTTT	TRBV9	-	TRBJ1-1	many
CASSTDRGRDGYTF	TGTGCCAGTAGTACGGACAGGGGAAGGGATGGCTACACCTTC	TRBV19	TRBD1	TRBJ1-2	medium-sized
CAWSVSTVCTEAFF	TGTGCCTGGAGTGTCTCCACAGTGTGTACTGAAGCTTTCTTT	TRBV30	-	TRBJ1-1	-
CASSFGSSYNEQFF	TGCGCCAGCAGCTTCGGGAGCTCCTACAATGAGCAGTTCTTC	TRBV5-1	-	TRBJ2-1	medium-sized
CASSLARETQYF	TGTGCCAGCAGCCTAGCTCGGGAGACCCAGTACTTC	TRBV14	-	TRBJ2-5	many
CASSVGLGGDTEAFF	TGTGCCAGCAGCGTAGGGCTGGGGGGCGACACTGAAGCTTTCTTT	TRBV9	-	TRBJ1-1	medium-sized
CASSLDRGRYGYTF	TGTGCCAGCAGCTTGGACAGGGGGCGATATGGCTACACCTTC	TRBV11-2	TRBD1	TRBJ1-2	medium-sized
CATSESRDPIRVNEQFF	TGTGCCACCAGTGAGTCCCGTGACCCCATCCGGGTCAATGAGCAGTTCTTC	TRBV24-1	-	TRBJ2-1	medium-sized
CSARDRRTREQYF	TGCAGTGCTAGAGATAGGCGGACTCGGGAGCAGTACTTC	TRBV20-1	-	TRBJ2-7	medium-sized
CASSYYGTSGRGGPVTQYF	TGCGCCAGCAGCTACTACGGGACTAGCGGGAGGGGTGGCCCAGTTACGCAGTATTTT	TRBV5-1	TRBD2	TRBJ2-3	-
CASTRDPYNSPLHF	TGTGCCAGCACCCGGGACCCATATAATTCACCCCTCCACTTT	TRBV11-3	-	TRBJ1-6	medium-sized
CASSLSSGGSTGELFF	TGTGCCAGCAGTTTATCTTCGGGTGGCAGCACCGGGGAGCTGTTTTTT	TRBV27	-	TRBJ2-2	-
CASSQEGSGNQPQHF	TGCGCCAGCAGTCAGGAGGGGTCGGGCAATCAGCCCCAGCATTTT	TRBV4-1	-	TRBJ1-5	many
CASSLTAVNQETQYF	TGTGCCAGCAGCTTAACAGCGGTAAACCAAGAGACCCAGTACTTC	TRBV7-3	-	TRBJ2-5	many
CASSGLAGGLNTKNIQYF	TGTGCCAGCAGCGGACTAGCGGGAGGTTTGAATACCAAAAACATTCAGTACTTC	TRBV3-1	TRBD2	TRBJ2-4	-
CASSIGSEGELHF	TGTGCCAGTAGTATTGGATCGGAAGGGGAACTTCACTTT	TRBV19	-	TRBJ1-6	once
CAWSPGQGDSPLHF	TGTGCCTGGTCACCGGGACAGGGGGATTCACCCCTCCACTTT	TRBV30	TRBD1	TRBJ1-6	medium-sized
CASSYGWGGDYGYTF	TGTGCCAGCAGTTACGGTTGGGGTGGCGACTATGGCTACACCTTC	TRBV6-2/TRBV6-3	-	TRBJ1-2	few
CATRTGTSGIGEQFF	TGTGCCACCAGGACAGGGACTAGCGGGATCGGTGAGCAGTTCTTC	TRBV15	TRBD2	TRBJ2-1	medium-sized
CASSPFEQKVYF	TGTGCCAGCAGCCCCTTCGAACAAAAGGTTTATTTT	TRBV28	-	TRBJ1-3	few
CASTAPGLSTDTQYF	TGTGCCAGCACGGCGCCGGGACTTAGCACAGATACGCAGTATTTT	TRBV2	-	TRBJ2-3	medium-sized
CSAPKVETQYF	TGCAGTGCTCCCAAGGTAGAGACCCAGTACTTC	TRBV20-1	-	TRBJ2-5	medium-sized
CAWTGTGNTGELFF	TGTGCCTGGACCGGGACAGGGAACACCGGGGAGCTGTTTTTT	TRBV30	TRBD1	TRBJ2-2	many
CASSKNSLQTQYF	TGTGCAAGCAGTAAAAATAGCCTACAGACCCAGTACTTC	TRBV6-2/TRBV6-3	-	TRBJ2-5	few
CASSPGLINSPLHF	TGTGCCAGCAGCCCCGGACTGATTAATTCACCCCTCCACTTT	TRBV7-3	-	TRBJ1-6	-
CASTQGVASDTQYF	TGTGCCAGCACTCAAGGAGTAGCTTCAGATACGCAGTATTTT	TRBV6-1	-	TRBJ2-3	-
CASSRHRDEQFF	TGTGCCAGCAGCCGGCACCGCGATGAGCAGTTCTTC	TRBV3-1	-	TRBJ2-1	-
CSVEMGGTEAFF	TGCAGCGTTGAAATGGGGGGCACTGAAGCTTTCTTT	TRBV29-1	-	TRBJ1-1	many
CASSYGTGHTGELFF	TGTGCCAGCAGTTACGGGACAGGGCACACCGGGGAGCTGTTTTTT	TRBV6-2/TRBV6-3	TRBD1	TRBJ2-2	-
CASSLAGGGSYNEQFF	TGTGCCAGCAGTTTAGCGGGAGGGGGGTCCTACAATGAGCAGTTCTTC	TRBV12-3/TRBV12-4	-	TRBJ2-1	many
CASSVLEQGVEFF	TGTGCCAGCAGTGTACTCGAACAGGGCGTAGAGTTCTTC	TRBV6-6	-	TRBJ2-1	-
CASRGQGGSYEKLFF	TGCGCCAGCAGAGGACAGGGAGGGTCTTATGAAAAACTGTTTTTT	TRBV5-1	TRBD1	TRBJ1-4	medium-sized
CASSFSGTEAYEQYF	TGTGCCAGCAGCTTTTCCGGGACAGAGGCCTACGAGCAGTACTTC	TRBV7-2	TRBD1	TRBJ2-7	-
CASSIGQLSDGYTF	TGTGCCAGTAGTATCGGACAGCTCAGCGATGGCTACACCTTC	TRBV19	-	TRBJ1-2	few
CASSSPGNRGRDNEQFF	TGTGCCAGCAGTTCCCCCGGGAACAGGGGGCGCGACAATGAGCAGTTCTTC	TRBV6-5	TRBD1	TRBJ2-1	medium-sized
CSASLVISYEQYF	TGCAGTGCTAGTCTTGTCATTTCCTACGAGCAGTACTTC	TRBV20-1	-	TRBJ2-7	-
CASSLGGQESSYEQYF	TGTGCCAGCAGCTTAGGTGGACAGGAATCCTCCTACGAGCAGTACTTC	TRBV7-6	TRBD1	TRBJ2-7	-
CASSQTGPREQYF	TGTGCCAGCAGCCAGACTGGCCCTCGGGAGCAGTACTTC	TRBV12-3/TRBV12-4	-	TRBJ2-7	few
CASSLTASLGGYTF	TGTGCCAGCAGCCTAACTGCCTCTTTGGGTGGCTACACCTTC	TRBV9	-	TRBJ1-2	-
CASSQAATNTEAFF	TGTGCCAGCAGCCAAGCGGCCACGAACACTGAAGCTTTCTTT	TRBV3-1	-	TRBJ1-1	-
CAIRTSGNTGELFF	TGTGCCATCCGGACTAGCGGGAACACCGGGGAGCTGTTTTTT	TRBV19	TRBD2	TRBJ2-2	few
CASSLGSGRGNTQYF	TGTGCCAGCAGCTTAGGTAGCGGGAGGGGAAATACGCAGTATTTT	TRBV11-2	TRBD2	TRBJ2-3	medium-sized
CSAAFPGLAGAGELFF	TGCAGTGCTGCCTTCCCCGGACTAGCGGGGGCCGGGGAGCTGTTTTTT	TRBV20-1	TRBD2	TRBJ2-2	medium-sized
CASIRTSGGYEQYF	TGTGCCAGCATCCGGACTAGCGGGGGGTACGAGCAGTACTTC	TRBV6-1	TRBD2	TRBJ2-7	-
CATSGEGVQPQHF	TGTGCCACCAGTGGGGAAGGGGTTCAGCCCCAGCATTTT	TRBV24-1	-	TRBJ1-5	few
CASSLTGQGSHEQYF	TGTGCCAGCAGTCTTACGGGACAGGGGAGCCACGAGCAGTACTTC	TRBV27	TRBD1	TRBJ2-7	-
CASSGDVAGWGNVF	TGTGCCAGCAGTGGGGATGTAGCGGGTTGGGGCAACGTCTTC	TRBV6-1	TRBD2	TRBJ2-1	many
CASSSGTGGDLWSGYTF	TGCGCCAGCAGCTCCGGGACAGGGGGGGACCTTTGGTCTGGCTACACCTTC	TRBV5-1	TRBD1	TRBJ1-2	medium-sized
CASSDRGIYEQYF	TGTGCCAGCAGTGACAGGGGGATCTACGAGCAGTACTTC	TRBV2	TRBD1	TRBJ2-7	medium-sized
CAWSASGLSHEQYF	TGTGCCTGGAGTGCTTCCGGGCTTTCACACGAGCAGTACTTC	TRBV30	-	TRBJ2-7	-